This TCR beta chain was identified during a study of blood T cells in healthy people across ages. In the study overall: About one barcoded beta molecule per two T cells was captured by template switching.

As regards this clonotype: Its specificity is not known.

Study-level results: Versus aged donors, long-lived donors had higher diversity and more naive CD4+ cells. Observed TCR beta diversity showed a strong correlation with the percentage of naive T cells as measured by flow cytometry.

V was trimmed by 2 bases and J by 5 bases, leaving 12 bases between them. Per germline, CDR1 DFQATT and CDR2 SNEGSKA (reference sequence). The CDR3 consists of 13 residues. Extraction yielded at least 6 micrograms of total RNA per sample. Alongside a J-beta primer mix, a sample-barcoded 5' primer served in a second PCR lasting about 7 to 11 cycles. TCRdb independently ran MiXCR on the 5' RACE reads; one entry per CDR3 protein. The sample has 800,000 to 950,000 distinct CDR3 sequences, roughly 34% seen once; the top ten hold approximately 12%. The sequenced sample consisted of blood. The rearrangement uses TRBV20-1 and TRBJ2-5, with D perhaps matching TRBD2 (6 bases). The sequence was collected from a man aged 18 to 29 in good health. DNA for the CDR3: TGCAGTGCTAGAATGGGGAGCGGGGAGACCCAGTACTTC. Amino acids: CSARMGSGETQYF.